The 16 T cell receptor beta chains presented below share a single source sample, sequenced in a study of early T cells in non-severe SARS-CoV-2 infection. One entry per CDR3 protein, called by TCRdb with MiXCR from the 5' RACE reads. Here the sample spans 55,000 to 65,000 distinct CDR3 sequences, roughly a tenth being singletons. The sequencing input was whole blood. Source of these receptors: an adult who was a healthcare worker with PCR-confirmed SARS-CoV-2 infection or an uninfected control (not recorded which).

In this sample, this clonotype turned up a few times. In DNA, the CDR3 is TGTGCCAGTAAGGGACAGGGCACCGGGGAGCTGTTTTTT. It encodes CASKGQGTGELFF. The rearrangement joins TRBV19 to TRBJ2-2, with 9 bases lining up with TRBD1. The V segment lost 7 bases and the J segment 4 bases; nucleotides outside the gene matches: 1. The CDR3 length is 13 residues. The V gene's germline CDR1 is LNHDA and CDR2 SQIVND (reference sequence). The whole variable domain, filled in from reference TRBV19 and TRBJ2-2, reads DGGITQSPKYLFRKEGQNVTLSCEQNLNHDAMYWYRQDPGQGLRLIYYSQIVNDFQKGDIAEGYSVSREKKESFPLTVTSAQKNPTAFYLCASKGQGTGELFFGEGSRLTVL.

This clonotype has a count of ten or more. V gene TRBV11-2 combines with J gene TRBJ2-2; 11 bases map to TRBD1. This CDR3 spans 17 amino acids. The J segment lost 2 bases and the V segment lost 0 bases, leaving 2 bases of the junction unmatched. Germline loops: CDR1 SGHAT, CDR2 FQNNGV. CDR3 loop: CASSLEGTGGNTGELFF. Written as DNA, the CDR3 is TGTGCCAGCAGCTTAGAGGGGACAGGGGGAAACACCGGGGAGCTGTTTTTT.

This clonotype was counted between two and nine times. The rearrangement uses TRBV5-1 and TRBJ2-7; D is ambiguous. CDR3 size: 16 residues. Germline assignment: CDR1 SGHRS and CDR2 YFSETQ. V gave up 0 bases and J gave up 0 bases, with 13 bases separating them. This chain's CDR3 is CASSLGPGPYSYEQYF. CDR3 nucleotides: TGCGCCAGCAGCTTGGGTCCGGGCCCGTACTCCTACGAGCAGTACTTC.

This clonotype occurred many times. CDR3 loop: CASSPLPAARFLYEQYF. CDR3 bases: TGCGCCAGCAGCCCCCTTCCCGCGGCCCGTTTCCTGTACGAGCAGTACTTC. V usage is TRBV5-1 and J usage is TRBJ2-7, with D uncertain. Germline V gene sequence: CDR1 SGHRS, CDR2 YFSETQ. The germline V and J ends were trimmed by 4 bases and 4 bases, with 24 bases remaining between them. This CDR3 comprises 17 residues.

Many counts were recorded for this clonotype. The chain recombines TRBV12-3 or TRBV12-4 with TRBJ2-3, with D possibly being TRBD2 (5 bases). CDR3 length: 15 residues. V dropped 2 bases and J dropped 7 bases, with 16 bases sitting between them. CDR3 DNA: TGTGCCAGCAGTTTAACGAGCGGTGGACGTCATACGCAGTATTTT. Amino acids: CASSLTSGGRHTQYF.

This clonotype was seen ten or more times. This sequence joins TRBV7-2 and TRBJ1-1; D uncertain. Germline CDR1 reads SGHTA; CDR2 reads FQGNSA. This CDR3 is built from 13 residues. V dropped 3 bases and J dropped 6 bases, with 11 bases sitting between them. The CDR3 region is CASSLKRWSEAFF. CDR3 DNA: TGTGCCAGCAGCTTGAAGAGATGGTCTGAAGCTTTCTTT.

This clonotype was seen a handful of times. The chain carries TRBV18 and TRBJ1-1, with D possibly TRBD1 on 5 matching bases. Germline values: CDR1 KGHSH, CDR2 LQKENI. V shed 3 bases and J shed 8 bases, with 22 bases lying between them. This CDR3 region has 16 residues. CDR3 sequence: CASSPPFPGQVLEAFF. CDR3 DNA sequence: TGTGCCAGCTCACCCCCCTTCCCCGGACAAGTCCTGGAAGCTTTCTTT.

This clonotype was picked up many times. V usage is TRBV12-3 or TRBV12-4 and J usage is TRBJ2-5; TRBD2 might be the D (7 bases). V lost 6 bases, J lost 4 bases, and 15 bases lay in between. CDR3 length equals 14 residues. In nucleotides, the CDR3 is TGTGCCAGCAGCCAGGTCGGGGGGCTAGAGACCCAGTACTTC. Amino acids: CASSQVGGLETQYF.

J is TRBJ1-2 and V is TRBV29-1; TRBD1 might be the D (5 bases). The CDR3 spans 11 residues. Germline loops: CDR1 SQVTM, CDR2 ANQGSEA. V gave up 7 bases and J gave up 13 bases, with 19 bases separating them. CDR3 coding DNA: TGCAGCGGAGATGGGGCAGGGATAGGCACCTTC. It is translated as CSGDGAGIGTF. The full variable domain, rest sourced from reference TRBV29-1 and TRBJ1-2, is SAVISQKPSRDICQRGTSLTIQCQVDSQVTMMFWYRQQPGQSLTLIATANQGSEATYESGFVIDKFPISRPNLTFSTLTVSNMSPEDSSIYLCSGDGAGIGTFGSGTRLTVV.

This clonotype was detected a few times. This chain joins TRBV5-4 and TRBJ2-6; D may be TRBD2 (5 bases). This CDR3 contains 18 residues. Germline V gene sequence: CDR1 SGHNT, CDR2 YYREEE (reference sequence). Trimming pared 0 bases from V and 0 bases from J, leaving 13 bases between. The CDR3 here is CASSLVGSAYSGANVLTF. CDR3 nucleotide sequence: TGTGCCAGCAGCTTGGTTGGTAGCGCTTACTCTGGGGCCAACGTCCTGACTTTC.

This clonotype was recorded many times. The chain recombines TRBV6-4 with TRBJ2-1; 11 bases are a match to TRBD2. V shed 4 bases and J 6 bases; nucleotides not matched to a gene: 5. The CDR3 loop spans 15 amino acids. Germline V CDR1 and CDR2: MRHNA, SNTAGT. The CDR3 loop reads CASSVAGGALNEQFF. CDR3 nucleotides: TGTGCCAGCAGTGTAGCGGGAGGGGCCCTCAATGAGCAGTTCTTC.

This clonotype was seen a handful of times. The rearrangement joins TRBV5-5 to TRBJ2-3; TRBD1 matches 9 bases. Germline V gives CDR1 SGHKS, CDR2 YYEKEE (reference sequence). The CDR3 consists of 16 residues. The V and J ends lost 1 base and 6 bases, in that order; junction bases with no gene match: 9. CDR3 nucleotides: TGTGCCAGCAGCTTGCTGGACAGGGGAGGATGGGATACGCAGTATTTT. Translating it yields CASSLLDRGGWDTQYF.

This clonotype was seen many times. The chain is built from TRBV3-1 and TRBJ1-5, with a tentative D call TRBD1 (6 bases). Germline V gives CDR1 LGHDT, CDR2 YNNKEL (reference sequence). Trimming left V 2 bases short and J 4 bases short, with 6 bases between. The CDR3 spans 13 residues. As DNA, the CDR3 is TGTGCCAGCAGCCAACAGGGGAATCAGCCCCAGCATTTT. It translates to CASSQQGNQPQHF.

At least ten counts were recorded for this clonotype. The chain joins TRBV6-2 or TRBV6-3 to TRBJ2-5; no definite D call. V lost 2 bases and J lost 0, with 4 bases in between. The germline V gene encodes CDR1 MNHEY and CDR2 SVGEGT. The CDR3 spans 13 residues. Here the CDR3 reads CASSYVNQETQYF. The CDR3 nucleotides are TGTGCCAGCAGTTACGTAAACCAAGAGACCCAGTACTTC.

A remark on this clonotype: A much more abundant neighbour one base away suggests this may be a read error. This sequence joins TRBV7-8 and TRBJ2-7; 9 bases match TRBD2. CDR1 is SGHVS and CDR2 is FQNEAQ in the germline V gene. The CDR3 extends over 15 amino acids. V dropped 3 bases and J dropped 7; count of bases not matched to a gene: 10. The CDR3 nucleotides are TGTGCCAGCAGCTTCATGGCTAGCGGGGCTCGAGAGCAGTACTTC. Amino acids: CASSFMASGAREQYF.

This clonotype has just a few counts. The V call is TRBV7-9, the J call TRBJ2-1; 16 bases agree with TRBD2. CDR3 length: 16 residues. J gave up 8 bases and V 6 bases, and 7 bases lay outside the gene matches. Per germline, CDR1 SEHNR and CDR2 FQNEAQ (reference sequence). Written as DNA, the CDR3 is TGTGCCAGCAGGCTAGGGACTAGCGGGAGGGCCGATGAGCAGTTCTTC. This translates into CASRLGTSGRADEQFF.